The rows below give T cell receptor beta chains drawn from one sample of a study of T-cell reconstitution after alpha-beta-depleted transplantation in children. MiXCR, run by TCRdb on the PCR reads, gives a single entry per CDR3 protein. Here the sample spans some 520,000 distinct CDR3 sequences, about 30% being singletons. This specimen was PBMCs from the stem cell graft donor, taken from the stem cell graft. The receptors were sampled from a human donor who donated a stem cell graft to a child with aplastic anemia. Each CDR3 is given with its conserved first and last residue. Fields, in order: D gene, V gene, J gene, clone size, CDR3 DNA, CDR3 protein. A D gene is named only where the DNA matches it firmly. A row's size may be missing; if present it is once, few, many or a size class.

TRBD1	TRBV12-3/TRBV12-4	TRBJ1-3	.	TGTGCCAGCAGTTTAGGTCCGGGACAGGAGATAGGAAACACCATATATTTT	CASSLGPGQEIGNTIYF
TRBD1	TRBV10-3	TRBJ1-2	few	TGTGCCATCAGTGACCCAGGGGGGACACCCTATGGCTACACCTTC	CAISDPGGTPYGYTF
.	TRBV4-3	TRBJ2-6	many	TGCGCCAGCAGCCAAGGGGCAGGAACTGGGGCCAACGTCCTGACTTTC	CASSQGAGTGANVLTF
TRBD1	TRBV5-5	TRBJ1-6	.	TGTGCCAGCAGCTTCGGACAGGGAAACCTACGTTCACCCCTCCACTTT	CASSFGQGNLRSPLHF
TRBD2	TRBV5-1	TRBJ2-1	few	TGCGCCAGCAGCGGCGGGAGGGGATTGAATGAGCAGTTCTTC	CASSGGRGLNEQFF
.	TRBV29-1	TRBJ2-1	once	TGCAGCGTGACGAACAGGGGGGGTGGCAACAATGAGCAGTTCTTC	CSVTNRGGGNNEQFF
.	TRBV5-6	TRBJ1-4	.	TGTGCCAGCACCCTCCGTTCAGGCAGAACTGAAAAACTGTTTTTT	CASTLRSGRTEKLFF
TRBD2	TRBV4-2	TRBJ2-1	few	TGTGCCAGCAGCCAGGACCTAGCGGGAGGATTCAATGAGCAGTTCTTC	CASSQDLAGGFNEQFF
TRBD1	TRBV7-2	TRBJ1-2	.	TGTGCCAGCAGCTGGACCGGGACAGAGATTAACTATGGCTACACCTTC	CASSWTGTEINYGYTF
TRBD1	TRBV19	TRBJ1-1	few	TGTGCCAGTAGGGGGACAGGGAGAACTGAAGCTTTCTTT	CASRGTGRTEAFF
TRBD2	TRBV4-1	TRBJ2-4	few	TGCGCCAGCAGCCATGAAGCGGGAGTTCAGTACTTC	CASSHEAGVQYF
.	TRBV29-1	TRBJ1-2	few	TGCAGCGTTGAGGGGCAGGGTAATGGCTACACCTTC	CSVEGQGNGYTF
TRBD2	TRBV5-4	TRBJ2-5	.	TGTGCCAGCAGTTCCCCGGCGGGAGTAGTGGAGACCCAGTACTTC	CASSSPAGVVETQYF
TRBD1	TRBV9	TRBJ2-1	.	TGTGCCAGCAGCGTCAGATGGGACAGCCCCGCAACCTCCTACAATGAGCAGTTCTTC	CASSVRWDSPATSYNEQFF
.	TRBV15	TRBJ2-4	.	TGTGCCACCAGCAGGGGGACAAGAGTGGCGAGGGCCAAAAACATTCAGTACTTC	CATSRGTRVARAKNIQYF
TRBD2	TRBV7-7	TRBJ2-1	.	TGTGCCAGCAGTCGGACTAGCGGGAGTATTAATGAGCAGTTCTTC	CASSRTSGSINEQFF
TRBD2	TRBV28	TRBJ2-4	.	TGTGCCAGCAGGGGGACTAGCGGAGATAAAAACATTCAGTACTTC	CASRGTSGDKNIQYF
.	TRBV4-2	TRBJ2-5	.	TGTGCCAGCAGCCAAGCAAGCGGTCGGGAGTGGACCCAAGAGACCCAGTACTTC	CASSQASGREWTQETQYF
TRBD2	TRBV20-1	TRBJ2-5	few	TGCAGTGCTAGAGAAGCGGGAGGGCCAGGTGGAAGCCAGTACTTC	CSAREAGGPGGSQYF
.	TRBV12-3/TRBV12-4	TRBJ1-1	.	TGTGCCAGCAGTTTGTATGGGGGAGTTACTGAAGCTTTCTTT	CASSLYGGVTEAFF
TRBD2	TRBV20-1	TRBJ2-7	few	TGCAGTGCTAGAGATCCGGGGACTAGCACCTACGAGCAGTACTTC	CSARDPGTSTYEQYF
.	TRBV7-2	TRBJ1-4	.	TGTGCCAGCAGCTTCCGGGGCCAGTATGAAAAACTGTTTTTT	CASSFRGQYEKLFF
.	TRBV19	TRBJ2-7	.	TGTGCCAGTAGTATCACAGGGAACTACGAGCAGTACTTC	CASSITGNYEQYF
.	TRBV24-1	TRBJ2-1	.	TGTGCCACCAGTGGCCTCGGGACGGGGGTTGGAGATGAGCAGTTCTTC	CATSGLGTGVGDEQFF
.	TRBV7-2	TRBJ2-1	.	TGTGCCAGCAGCTTAGGGTCTCACAATGAGCAGTTCTTC	CASSLGSHNEQFF
.	TRBV20-1	TRBJ1-5	.	TGCAGTGCTAGTATCCGGGGTGGTCAGCCCCAGCATTTT	CSASIRGGQPQHF
.	TRBV29-1	TRBJ1-1	.	TGCAGCGTTGAAGGGACTCTAGGAGACACTGAAGCTTTCTTT	CSVEGTLGDTEAFF
TRBD1	TRBV20-1	TRBJ1-1	.	TGCAGTGCGCTAAACCGGGACAGGGTAGTAGGGACTGAAGCTTTCTTT	CSALNRDRVVGTEAFF
.	TRBV2	TRBJ1-5	few	TGTGCCAGCAGTTCGAGGACTGCCAATCAGCCCCAGCATTTT	CASSSRTANQPQHF
.	TRBV9	TRBJ2-1	few	TGTGCCAGCAGCGTAGTCGAGCGAGGTGAGCAGTTCTTC	CASSVVERGEQFF
TRBD2	TRBV10-3	TRBJ2-2	.	TGTGCCACGCTAGCGGGACCTTCTACCGGGGAGCTGTTTTTT	CATLAGPSTGELFF
.	TRBV7-3	TRBJ2-1	.	TGTGCCAGCAGCTTTTCTGGGGGGACCTACAATGAGCAGTTCTTC	CASSFSGGTYNEQFF
.	TRBV18	TRBJ1-5	few	TGTGCCAGCTCACCAAGGGCAGGAGGGGAGCCCCAGCATTTT	CASSPRAGGEPQHF
.	TRBV12-3/TRBV12-4	TRBJ1-1	few	TGTGCCAGCAGTTCCCGGGATACCAGCACTGAAGCTTTCTTT	CASSSRDTSTEAFF
.	TRBV7-3	TRBJ2-3	.	TGTGCCAGCAGCCCCTCGGACCAATTCACAGATACGCAGTATTTT	CASSPSDQFTDTQYF
.	TRBV5-1	TRBJ1-5	.	TGCGCCAGCAGCTTGGCCGCTGGGGCGGCACAGCCCCAGCATTTT	CASSLAAGAAQPQHF
.	TRBV20-1	TRBJ1-2	many	TGCAGTGCTAGTACCATACAGGGTTTCTATGGCTACACCTTC	CSASTIQGFYGYTF
.	TRBV5-1	TRBJ1-1	few	TGCGCCAGCAGCTCCGGCAGCGCACCCACTGAAGCTTTCTTT	CASSSGSAPTEAFF
.	TRBV6-1	TRBJ2-7	.	TGTGCCAGCAGTCAGGGGAGATACAACGAGCAGTACTTC	CASSQGRYNEQYF
TRBD2	TRBV20-1	TRBJ2-1	.	TGCAGTGCAACGGGACTAGCGGAGGGAAGAGGGTACAATGAGCAGTTCTTC	CSATGLAEGRGYNEQFF
.	TRBV5-6	TRBJ1-6	few	TGTGCCAGCAACTTCCGGACCCAAGGGGATTCACCCCTCCACTTT	CASNFRTQGDSPLHF
TRBD2	TRBV7-9	TRBJ2-5	.	TGTGCCAGCAGCTCTCCGGGACTAGCTAAAGAGACCCAGTACTTC	CASSSPGLAKETQYF
.	TRBV6-4	TRBJ2-3	.	TGTGCCAGCAGTGAGGGACATTTGACCACAGATACGCAGTATTTT	CASSEGHLTTDTQYF
TRBD1	TRBV5-1	TRBJ2-2	few	TGCGCCAGCAGCCCTGACAGGGCCTCGAACACCGGGGAGCTGTTTTTT	CASSPDRASNTGELFF
.	TRBV29-1	TRBJ2-1	.	TGCAGCGTTGAGAAGGCGGGCTCCTACAATGAGCAGTTCTTC	CSVEKAGSYNEQFF
.	TRBV6-1	TRBJ1-6	.	TGTGCCAGCAGTGGGGTCAGGGAATCACCCCTCCACTTT	CASSGVRESPLHF
TRBD2	TRBV10-3	TRBJ2-2	.	TGTGCCATCGGGAGCGGGATGGGAACCGGGGAGCTGTTTTTT	CAIGSGMGTGELFF
TRBD1	TRBV28	TRBJ1-2	once	TGTGCCAGCACCCCTGCGAAGGGGGCTGCGAACTATGGCTACACCTTC	CASTPAKGAANYGYTF
TRBD1	TRBV12-3/TRBV12-4	TRBJ2-3	.	TGTGCCAGCAGTTATACCGGGACAGGGCACACAGATACGCAGTATTTT	CASSYTGTGHTDTQYF
.	TRBV27	TRBJ2-3	.	TGTGCCAGCAGTTTATCTATCAGAGCAGATACGCAGTATTTT	CASSLSIRADTQYF
.	TRBV6-4	TRBJ2-1	.	TGTGCCACCATGACTGTCAATGAGCAGTTCTTC	CATMTVNEQFF
.	TRBV5-5	TRBJ2-1	few	TGTGCCAGCAGCTTGCTCTCCCTCAGCTCCTACAATGAGCAGTTCTTC	CASSLLSLSSYNEQFF
.	TRBV28	TRBJ1-1	.	TGTGCCAGCAGTACGAGGGACGGCGGGTTGTTCTTT	CASSTRDGGLFF
.	TRBV5-1	TRBJ1-1	once	TGCGCCATCAGCTTGAATGTAGGGAACACTGAAGCTTTCTTT	CAISLNVGNTEAFF
.	TRBV7-6	TRBJ2-1	.	TGTGCCAGCGGGCTAACGAGCTCCTACAATGAGCAGTTCTTC	CASGLTSSYNEQFF
.	TRBV24-1	TRBJ2-6	few	TGTGCCACCAGTGATAAGTCTCCAAGGGCCAACGTCCTGACTTTC	CATSDKSPRANVLTF
.	TRBV20-1	TRBJ2-2	few	TGCAGTGCTAGTAGCTCGCGGGACACCGGGGAGCTGTTTTTT	CSASSSRDTGELFF
.	TRBV12-5	TRBJ2-1	.	TGTGCTAGTGGTATTGGGCCACGAATGGATGAGCAGTTCTTC	CASGIGPRMDEQFF